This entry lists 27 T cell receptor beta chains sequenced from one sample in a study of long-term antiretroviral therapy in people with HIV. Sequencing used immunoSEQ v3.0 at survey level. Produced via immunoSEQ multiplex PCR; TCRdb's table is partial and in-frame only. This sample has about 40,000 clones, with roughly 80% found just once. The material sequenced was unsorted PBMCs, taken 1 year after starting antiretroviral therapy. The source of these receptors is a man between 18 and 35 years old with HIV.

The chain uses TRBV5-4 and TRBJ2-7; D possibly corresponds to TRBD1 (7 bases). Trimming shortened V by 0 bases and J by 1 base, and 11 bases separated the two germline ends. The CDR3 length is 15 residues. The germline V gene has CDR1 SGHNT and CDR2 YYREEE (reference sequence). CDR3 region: CASSLAPGGSYEQYF. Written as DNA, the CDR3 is TGTGCCAGCAGCTTGGCCCCAGGGGGGTCCTACGAGCAGTACTTC.

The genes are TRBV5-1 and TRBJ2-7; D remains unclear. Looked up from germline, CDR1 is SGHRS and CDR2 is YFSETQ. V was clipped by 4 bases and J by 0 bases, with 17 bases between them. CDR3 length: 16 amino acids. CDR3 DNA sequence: TGCGCCAGCAGCCCCACGCCCGGGCCCAGCTCCTACGAGCAGTACTTC. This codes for CASSPTPGPSSYEQYF.

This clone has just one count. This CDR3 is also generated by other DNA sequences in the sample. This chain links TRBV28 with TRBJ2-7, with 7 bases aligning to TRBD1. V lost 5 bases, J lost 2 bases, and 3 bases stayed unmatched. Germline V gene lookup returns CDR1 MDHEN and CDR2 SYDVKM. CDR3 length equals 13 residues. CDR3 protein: CASSGDRAYEQYF. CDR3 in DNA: TGTGCCAGCAGTGGGGACAGAGCCTACGAGCAGTACTTC.

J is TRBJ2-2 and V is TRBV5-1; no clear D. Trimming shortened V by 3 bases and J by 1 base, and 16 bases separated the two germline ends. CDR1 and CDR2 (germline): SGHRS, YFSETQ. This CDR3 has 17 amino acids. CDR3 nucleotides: TGCGCCAGCAGCTCGGTTCCGACACCCCAGAACACCGGGGAGCTGTTTTTT. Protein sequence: CASSSVPTPQNTGELFF.

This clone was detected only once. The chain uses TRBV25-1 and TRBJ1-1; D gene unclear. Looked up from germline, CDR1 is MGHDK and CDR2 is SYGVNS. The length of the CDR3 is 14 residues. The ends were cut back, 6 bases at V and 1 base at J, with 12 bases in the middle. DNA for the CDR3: TGTGCCAGCAGGTCCCAAGGGCAGAACACTGAAGCTTTCTTT. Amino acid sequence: CASRSQGQNTEAFF.

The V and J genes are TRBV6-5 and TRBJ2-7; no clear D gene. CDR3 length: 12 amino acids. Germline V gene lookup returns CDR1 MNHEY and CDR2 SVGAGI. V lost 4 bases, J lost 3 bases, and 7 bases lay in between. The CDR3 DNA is TGTGCCAGCAGTTCGCCCTTCTACGAGCAGTACTTC. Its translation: CASSSPFYEQYF.

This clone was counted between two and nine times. CDR3 nucleotides: TGTGCCAGTAGTATAGCCTACAGGTCCAATCAGCCCCAGCATTTT. Its protein product is CASSIAYRSNQPQHF. The chain carries TRBV19 and TRBJ1-5; maybe TRBD1 (5 bases). Germline V gives CDR1 LNHDA, CDR2 SQIVND (reference sequence). Trimming pared 1 base from V and 3 bases from J, leaving 10 bases between. This CDR3 has 15 residues.

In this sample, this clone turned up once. The CDR3 DNA sequence: TGCAGCGGGGCAGACAGGGGCTACGAGCAGTACTTC. This sequence encodes CSGADRGYEQYF. The chain carries TRBV29-1 and TRBJ2-7, with 8 nucleotides matching TRBD1. The CDR3 runs 12 residues. Germline-derived CDR1 and CDR2 are SQVTM and ANQGSEA. V lost 7 bases, J lost 3 bases, and 5 bases stayed unmatched.

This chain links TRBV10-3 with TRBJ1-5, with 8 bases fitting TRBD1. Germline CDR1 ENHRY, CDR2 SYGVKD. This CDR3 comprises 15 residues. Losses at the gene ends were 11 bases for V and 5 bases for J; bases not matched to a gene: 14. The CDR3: CAAQSGTGRYQPQHF. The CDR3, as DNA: TGTGCCGCTCAATCCGGGACAGGAAGATATCAGCCCCAGCATTTT.

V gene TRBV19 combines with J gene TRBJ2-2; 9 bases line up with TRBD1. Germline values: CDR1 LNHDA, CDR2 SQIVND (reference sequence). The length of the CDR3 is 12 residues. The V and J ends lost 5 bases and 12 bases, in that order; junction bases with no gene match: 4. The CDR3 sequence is CASSQTGGQLFF. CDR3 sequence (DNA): TGTGCCAGTAGTCAGACAGGGGGGCAGCTGTTTTTT. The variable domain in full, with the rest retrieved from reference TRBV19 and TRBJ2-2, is DGGITQSPKYLFRKEGQNVTLSCEQNLNHDAMYWYRQDPGQGLRLIYYSQIVNDFQKGDIAEGYSVSREKKESFPLTVTSAQKNPTAFYLCASSQTGGQLFFGEGSRLTVL.

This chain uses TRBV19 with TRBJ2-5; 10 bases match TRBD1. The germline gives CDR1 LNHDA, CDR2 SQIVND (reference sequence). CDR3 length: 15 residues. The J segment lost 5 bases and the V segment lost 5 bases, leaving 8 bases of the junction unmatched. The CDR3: CASSGGQGIVETQYF. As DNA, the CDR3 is TGTGCCAGTAGTGGGGGACAGGGGATAGTCGAGACCCAGTACTTC.

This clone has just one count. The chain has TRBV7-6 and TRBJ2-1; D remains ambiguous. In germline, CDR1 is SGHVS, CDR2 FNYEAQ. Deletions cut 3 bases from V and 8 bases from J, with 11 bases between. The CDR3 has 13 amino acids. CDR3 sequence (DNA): TGTGCCAGCAGCTTCTCGAGCAACTATGAGCAGTTCTTC. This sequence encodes CASSFSSNYEQFF.

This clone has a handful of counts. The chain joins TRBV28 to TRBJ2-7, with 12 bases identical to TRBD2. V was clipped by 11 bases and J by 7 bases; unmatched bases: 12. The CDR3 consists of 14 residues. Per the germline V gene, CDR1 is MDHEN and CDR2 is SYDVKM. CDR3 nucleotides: TGTGCCGCTATGTCTAGCGGGGGGGCAGATGAGCAGTACTTC. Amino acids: CAAMSSGGADEQYF.

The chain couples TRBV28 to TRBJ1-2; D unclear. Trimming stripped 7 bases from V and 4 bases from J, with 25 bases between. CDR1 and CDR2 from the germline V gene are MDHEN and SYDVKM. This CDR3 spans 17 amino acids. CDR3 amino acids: CASTPSKGGGFLYGYTF. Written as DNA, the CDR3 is TGTGCCAGCACACCAAGTAAGGGTGGCGGATTCCTCTATGGCTACACCTTC.

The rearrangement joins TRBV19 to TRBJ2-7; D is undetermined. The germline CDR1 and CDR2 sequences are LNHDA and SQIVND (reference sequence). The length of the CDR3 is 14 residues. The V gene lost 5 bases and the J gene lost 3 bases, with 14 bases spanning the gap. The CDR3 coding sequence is TGTGCCAGTAGTGCTTCATCTTCACGCTACGAGCAGTACTTC. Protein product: CASSASSSRYEQYF.

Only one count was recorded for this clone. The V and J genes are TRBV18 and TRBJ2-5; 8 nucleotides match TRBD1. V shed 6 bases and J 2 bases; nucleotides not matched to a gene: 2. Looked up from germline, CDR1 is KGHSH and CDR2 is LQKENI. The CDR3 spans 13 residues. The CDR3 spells CASSHRGQETQYF. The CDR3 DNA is TGTGCCAGCTCGCACAGGGGGCAAGAGACCCAGTACTTC.

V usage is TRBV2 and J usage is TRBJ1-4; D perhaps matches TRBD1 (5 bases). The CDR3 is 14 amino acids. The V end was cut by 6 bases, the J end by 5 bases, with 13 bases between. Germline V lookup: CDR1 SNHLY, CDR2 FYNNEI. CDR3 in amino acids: CASRGTFLNEKLFF. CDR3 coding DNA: TGTGCCAGCAGGGGGACCTTCTTAAATGAAAAACTGTTTTTT.

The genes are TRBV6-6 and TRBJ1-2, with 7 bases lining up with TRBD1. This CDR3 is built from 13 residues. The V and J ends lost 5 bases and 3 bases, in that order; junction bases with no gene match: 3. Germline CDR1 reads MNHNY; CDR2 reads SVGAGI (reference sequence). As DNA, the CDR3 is TGTGCCAGCAGTGGAGACAGGGACTATGGCTACACCTTC. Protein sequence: CASSGDRDYGYTF.

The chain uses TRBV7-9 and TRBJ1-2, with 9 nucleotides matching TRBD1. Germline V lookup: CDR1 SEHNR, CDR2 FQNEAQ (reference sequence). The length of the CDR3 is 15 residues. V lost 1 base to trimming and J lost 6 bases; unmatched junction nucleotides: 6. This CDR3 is CASSLELGQGDGYTF. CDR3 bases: TGTGCCAGCAGCTTAGAATTGGGACAGGGCGATGGCTACACCTTC.

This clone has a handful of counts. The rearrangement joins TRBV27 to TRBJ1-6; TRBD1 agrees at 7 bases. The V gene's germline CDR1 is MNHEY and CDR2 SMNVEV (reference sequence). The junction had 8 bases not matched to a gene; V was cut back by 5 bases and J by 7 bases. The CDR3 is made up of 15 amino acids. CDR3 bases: TGTGCCAGCAGTGACGACGGCAGGGGGAATTCACCCCTCCACTTT. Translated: CASSDDGRGNSPLHF.

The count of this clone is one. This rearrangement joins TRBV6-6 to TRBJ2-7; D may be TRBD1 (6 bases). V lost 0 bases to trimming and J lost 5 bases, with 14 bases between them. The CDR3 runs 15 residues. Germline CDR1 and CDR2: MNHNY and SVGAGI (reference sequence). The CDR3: CASSYSGRGIDEQYF. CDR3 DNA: TGTGCCAGCAGTTACTCGGGCAGGGGAATCGACGAGCAGTACTTC.

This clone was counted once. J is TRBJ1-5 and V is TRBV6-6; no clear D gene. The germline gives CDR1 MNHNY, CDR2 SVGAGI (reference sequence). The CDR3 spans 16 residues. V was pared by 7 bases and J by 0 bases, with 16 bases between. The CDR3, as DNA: TGTGCCAGCATCGGACCCATTCGGGGTAGCAATCAGCCCCAGCATTTT. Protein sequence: CASIGPIRGSNQPQHF.

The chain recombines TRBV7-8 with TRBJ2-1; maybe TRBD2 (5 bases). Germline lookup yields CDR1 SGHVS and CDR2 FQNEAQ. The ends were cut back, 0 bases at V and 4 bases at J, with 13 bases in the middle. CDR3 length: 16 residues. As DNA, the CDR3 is TGTGCCAGCAGCTTAGCGAGACTAAATCCTTACAATGAGCAGTTCTTC. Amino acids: CASSLARLNPYNEQFF.

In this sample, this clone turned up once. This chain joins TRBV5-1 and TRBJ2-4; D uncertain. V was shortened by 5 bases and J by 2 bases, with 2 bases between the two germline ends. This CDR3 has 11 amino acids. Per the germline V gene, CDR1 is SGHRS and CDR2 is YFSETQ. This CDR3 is CASSSKNIQYF. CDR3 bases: TGCGCCAGCAGTTCCAAAAACATTCAGTACTTC. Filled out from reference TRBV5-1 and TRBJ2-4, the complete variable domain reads KAGVTQTPRYLIKTRGQQVTLSCSPISGHRSVSWYQQTPGQGLQFLFEYFSETQRNKGNFPGRFSGRQFSNSRSEMNVSTLELGDSALYLCASSSKNIQYFGAGTRLSVL.

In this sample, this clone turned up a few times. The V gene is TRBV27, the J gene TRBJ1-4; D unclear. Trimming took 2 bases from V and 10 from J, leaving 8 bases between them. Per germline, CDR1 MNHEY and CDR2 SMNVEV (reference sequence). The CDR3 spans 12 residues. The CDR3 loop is CASSLMGRKLFF. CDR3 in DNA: TGTGCCAGCAGTTTAATGGGAAGAAAACTGTTTTTT.

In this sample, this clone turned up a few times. The CDR3 DNA is TGCGCCAGCAGCTTGGGGGGGGCGAAAGATCAGCCCCAGCATTTT. It is translated as CASSLGGAKDQPQHF. This chain joins TRBV5-1 and TRBJ1-5; D perhaps matches TRBD1 (6 bases). The length of the CDR3 is 15 residues. The germline V and J ends were trimmed by 0 bases and 5 bases, with 12 bases remaining between them. Per germline, CDR1 SGHRS and CDR2 YFSETQ.

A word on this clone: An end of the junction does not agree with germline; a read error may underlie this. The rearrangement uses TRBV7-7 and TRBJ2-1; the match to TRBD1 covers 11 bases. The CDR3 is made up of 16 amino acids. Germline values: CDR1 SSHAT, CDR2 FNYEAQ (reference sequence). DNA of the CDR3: TGTGCTAGCAGCTTAGAAGCTGGACAGGGGGCCGATGAGCAGTTCTTC. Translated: CASSLEAGQGADEQFF.